The 24 T cell receptor beta chains in this list originate from one sample, sequenced in a study of T cells in Graves' hyperthyroidism and ophthalmopathy. RNA transcripts gave rise to amplified TCR beta CDR3 regions. In the first-round RT-PCR of the TCR CDR3, the HTBI primer set was used. TCRdb fed the multiplex PCR reads into MiXCR, producing one record per CDR3 protein. The sample lists more than 350,000 distinct CDR3 sequences, nearly 15% occurring once. The source material was blood. The receptors stem from a woman aged 55-70 years with Graves' ophthalmopathy.

The table lists this clonotype with a few counts. J is TRBJ2-1 and V is TRBV20-1; no clear D. The CDR3 consists of 16 residues. Germline loops: CDR1 DFQATT, CDR2 SNEGSKA (reference sequence). With 3 bases removed from V and 0 bases from J, the gap between germline ends came to 15 bases. This CDR3 reads CSASRRSLRSYNEQFF. DNA of the CDR3: TGCAGTGCTAGCCGTAGGTCACTTCGCTCCTACAATGAGCAGTTCTTC.

The sample holds a few counts of this clonotype. The chain uses TRBV6-1 and TRBJ1-2; D remains unclear. Germline CDR1 MNHNS, CDR2 SASEGT. The CDR3 has 11 amino acids. The ends were cut back, 7 bases at V and 7 bases at J, with 10 bases in the middle. DNA for the CDR3: TGTGCCAGCACCCACGGAGGTGGCTACACCTTC. Residues: CASTHGGGYTF.

This clonotype was seen many times. V and J are TRBV27 and TRBJ2-7; 8 nucleotides align to TRBD1. The CDR3 totals 16 residues. The ends lost 2 bases at V and 1 base at J; junction bases unmatched: 7. Germline V gives CDR1 MNHEY, CDR2 SMNVEV (reference sequence). CDR3 sequence reads: CASSLKTGVGSYEQYF. CDR3 nucleotide sequence: TGTGCCAGCAGTTTAAAGACAGGGGTAGGGTCCTACGAGCAGTACTTC.

This clonotype was counted a few times. V is TRBV6-1 and J is TRBJ1-3, with D unresolved. Trimming left V 5 bases short and J 4 bases short, with 12 bases between. The CDR3 contains 14 residues. Germline V gene lookup returns CDR1 MNHNS and CDR2 SASEGT. The CDR3 loop is CASSMRGGGNTIYF. The CDR3 coding sequence is TGTGCCAGCAGTATGCGAGGCGGGGGAAACACCATATATTTT.

This clonotype was recorded many times. The CDR3 region is CASNLQGAGEQFF. DNA of the CDR3: TGTGCCAGCAACCTACAGGGGGCTGGTGAGCAGTTCTTC. The chain uses TRBV2 and TRBJ2-1, with 9 nucleotides matching TRBD1. V trimming: 7 bases; J trimming: 9 bases; junction bases outside the gene matches: 7. The CDR3 is 13 residues long. Germline lookup yields CDR1 SNHLY and CDR2 FYNNEI.

This clonotype was detected ten times or more. CDR3 sequence: CASSPGTGGPTDTQYF. CDR3 bases: TGTGCCAGCAGCCCTGGGACAGGGGGTCCCACAGATACGCAGTATTTT. This rearrangement joins TRBV12-3 or TRBV12-4 to TRBJ2-3; 11 bases agree with TRBD1. The V and J ends lost 6 bases and 2 bases, in that order; junction bases with no gene match: 7. This CDR3 is built from 16 residues.

A few counts support this clonotype. CDR3 amino acids: CASSLFGGMNTEAFF. The CDR3 region has the DNA TGTGCCAGCAGTTTATTTGGAGGGATGAACACTGAAGCTTTCTTT. The rearrangement links TRBV28 to TRBJ1-1, with D unclear. This CDR3 is 15 amino acids long. Germline V gene sequence: CDR1 MDHEN, CDR2 SYDVKM. V was shortened by 1 base and J by 0 bases, with 9 bases between the two germline ends.

This clonotype occurred many times. V is TRBV6-1 and J is TRBJ2-2; 9 bases fit TRBD2. Losses at the gene ends were 5 bases for V and 1 base for J; bases not matched to a gene: 5. The CDR3 runs 16 residues. CDR1 MNHNS and CDR2 SASEGT come from the germline V gene. The CDR3 protein is CASSSPSGMNTGELFF. The DNA of the CDR3 is TGTGCCAGCAGTAGTCCTAGCGGGATGAACACCGGGGAGCTGTTTTTT.

This clonotype occurred a few times. The chain couples TRBV29-1 to TRBJ1-1, with a tentative D call TRBD1 (6 bases). CDR3 length: 13 residues. Germline-derived CDR1 and CDR2 are SQVTM and ANQGSEA. The V end was cut by 8 bases, the J end by 4 bases, with 17 bases between. The CDR3 sequence: CSLSRGGGTEAFF. For the CDR3, the DNA is TGCAGCCTCAGCAGGGGAGGCGGCACTGAAGCTTTCTTT.

This clonotype was recorded many times. This chain connects TRBV15 to TRBJ2-7; D gene unclear. Per the germline V gene, CDR1 is LNHNV and CDR2 is YYDKDF (reference sequence). V lost 1 base and J 5 bases, leaving 12 bases between the germline ends. The length of the CDR3 is 14 residues. The CDR3 protein is CATSRGPRMDEQYF. CDR3 coding DNA: TGTGCCACCAGCAGAGGACCCCGAATGGACGAGCAGTACTTC.

V and J are TRBV19 and TRBJ2-2; the D is unclear. The CDR3 is 16 amino acids. Trimming left V 7 bases short and J 0 bases short, with 15 bases between. CDR1 is LNHDA and CDR2 is SQIVND in the germline V gene (reference sequence). The CDR3 here is CASTLLRIPNTGELFF. As DNA, the CDR3 is TGTGCCAGTACCCTTCTCCGGATTCCGAACACCGGGGAGCTGTTTTTT.

The J gene is TRBJ1-2, the V gene TRBV5-6; possibly TRBD1 for D (6 bases). Trimming shortened V by 4 bases and J by 8 bases, and 15 bases separated the two germline ends. Germline lookup yields CDR1 SGHDT and CDR2 YYEEEE. The CDR3 covers 13 residues. The DNA for the CDR3 is TGTGCCAGCAGCGACGCAGGGGCCGGGGGCTACACCTTC. The encoded protein is CASSDAGAGGYTF.

The gene calls are TRBV5-1 and TRBJ2-7, with 11 bases that match TRBD1. CDR3 length: 16 residues. Germline trimming cut 0 bases from V and 5 bases from J; bases unmatched to any gene: 7. Germline V gene lookup returns CDR1 SGHRS and CDR2 YFSETQ. CDR3 sequence reads: CASSLEGQGAFHEQYF. In DNA form, the CDR3 reads TGCGCCAGCAGCTTGGAAGGACAGGGGGCGTTTCACGAGCAGTACTTC.

This clonotype was observed at least ten times. The gene calls are TRBV20-1 and TRBJ2-5, with 15 bases aligning to TRBD2. This CDR3 contains 15 residues. J lost 5 bases, V lost 5 bases, and 6 bases had no gene match. Germline lookup yields CDR1 DFQATT and CDR2 SNEGSKA (reference sequence). CDR3 sequence reads: CSALGLAGGRETQYF. The CDR3 DNA reads as TGCAGTGCTCTGGGACTAGCGGGAGGCAGGGAGACCCAGTACTTC.

The sample holds many counts of this clonotype. The chain carries TRBV11-2 and TRBJ2-4, with a weak D call TRBD2 (6 bases). Germline CDR1 SGHAT, CDR2 FQNNGV. Trimming took 5 bases from V and 8 from J, leaving 19 bases between them. The CDR3 extends over 15 amino acids. In nucleotides, the CDR3 is TGTGCCAGCAGCCCCCGAGCGGTCGGGGGTGACATTCAGTACTTC. It yields the protein CASSPRAVGGDIQYF.

The table lists this clonotype with a count of one. This chain connects TRBV6-2 or TRBV6-3 to TRBJ2-1, with 9 bases matching TRBD1. The V gene's germline CDR1 is MNHEY and CDR2 SVGEGT. J lost 8 bases, V lost 0 bases, and 2 bases had no gene match. The CDR3 is 14 amino acids. CDR3 residues: CASSYSGQGDEQFF. The CDR3 DNA reads TGTGCCAGCAGTTACTCGGGACAGGGCGATGAGCAGTTCTTC.

This clonotype was counted at least ten times. The CDR3 protein is CASSVATSGSTYTDTQYF. CDR3 bases: TGTGCCAGCAGCGTAGCTACTTCCGGGAGCACCTACACAGATACGCAGTATTTT. The genes are TRBV9 and TRBJ2-3; D may be TRBD2 (6 bases). Germline values: CDR1 SGDLS, CDR2 YYNGEE. The V and J ends lost 0 bases and 2 bases respectively, with 19 bases between them. CDR3 size: 18 residues.

The table lists this clonotype with many counts. The chain is built from TRBV12-3 or TRBV12-4 and TRBJ1-1; no clear D gene. The V and J ends lost 6 bases and 5 bases respectively, with 7 bases between them. The CDR3 is 11 residues long. DNA of the CDR3: TGTGCCAGCAGCACCGGGACTGAAGCTTTCTTT. Its protein product is CASSTGTEAFF.

This clonotype was counted at least ten times. The CDR3 nucleotides are TGTGCCAGCAGCTTAGGCCATTTAGGCAATGAGCAGTTCTTC. Its translation is CASSLGHLGNEQFF. This rearrangement joins TRBV7-2 to TRBJ2-1; D ambiguous. Looked up from germline, CDR1 is SGHTA and CDR2 is FQGNSA. V was pared by 1 base and J by 6 bases, with 10 bases between. CDR3 size: 14 residues.

This clonotype was counted at least ten times. The rearrangement uses TRBV18 and TRBJ1-6; D unresolved. The CDR3 has 14 amino acids. V was pared by 1 base and J by 5 bases, with 6 bases between. Germline assignment: CDR1 KGHSH and CDR2 LQKENI. CDR3 region: CASSPQPDNSPLHF. DNA of the CDR3: TGTGCCAGCTCACCACAGCCCGATAATTCACCCCTCCACTTT.

This clonotype was seen many times. The chain is built from TRBV20-1 and TRBJ1-1; 9 positions agree with TRBD1. The CDR3 is 12 residues long. V lost 5 bases and J lost 7; bases outside the gene matches: 5. Germline CDR1 reads DFQATT; CDR2 reads SNEGSKA (reference sequence). The CDR3 protein is CSAPGQGIEAFF. CDR3 DNA sequence: TGCAGTGCTCCGGGACAGGGCATTGAAGCTTTCTTT.

CDR3 nucleotides: TGTGCCAGCAGTAGATGGGGCGCGGATAGCAATCAGCCCCAGCATTTT. Translated: CASSRWGADSNQPQHF. This chain joins TRBV12-3 or TRBV12-4 and TRBJ1-5; perhaps TRBD1 as D (5 bases). Trimming cost V 5 bases and J 0 bases, with 14 bases left between them. The CDR3 length is 16 residues.

This clonotype was found a few times. The rearrangement joins TRBV19 to TRBJ2-2; D perhaps matches TRBD1 (5 bases). CDR1 and CDR2 (germline): LNHDA, SQIVND (reference sequence). CDR3 size: 16 residues. Deletions cut 4 bases from V and 4 bases from J, with 16 bases between. In DNA, the CDR3 is TGTGCCAGTAGTAGCCTGTTGCAGGGTAGCACCGGGGAGCTGTTTTTT. It encodes CASSSLLQGSTGELFF.

The CDR3 coding sequence is TGCGCCAGCAGCTTCCTTAGCGGGAGCCCCCCAGATACGCAGTATTTT. Translation: CASSFLSGSPPDTQYF. This rearrangement joins TRBV5-1 to TRBJ2-3, with TRBD2 matching over 9 bases. The CDR3 consists of 16 residues. Germline CDR1 reads SGHRS; CDR2 reads YFSETQ. Losses at the gene ends were 2 bases for V and 4 bases for J; bases not matched to a gene: 8.